The 14 T cell receptor beta chains in this list originate from one sample, sequenced in a study of metastatic and nonmetastatic thyroid tumors. TCRdb re-called clones from the PCR reads using MiXCR. The sample includes about 39,000 clones, approximately 20% of them seen just once. Before thyroid surgery, none of the patients had received any treatment. Sequenced sample: tumor tissue. The receptors derive from a female donor with papillary thyroid cancer or a benign thyroid nodule (not recorded which). Some clones in this sample may be carry-over from other donors' samples.

This clone was detected ten times or more. The chain joins TRBV30 to TRBJ2-7; D gene uncertain. CDR3 length equals 11 residues. Germline loops: CDR1 GTSNPN, CDR2 SVGIG (reference sequence). V lost 1 base, J lost 4 bases, and 5 bases lay in between. Here the CDR3 reads CAWSGAYEQYF. CDR3 sequence (DNA): TGTGCCTGGAGTGGTGCGTACGAGCAGTACTTC.

The chain joins TRBV24-1 to TRBJ2-2; 11 bases are shared with TRBD2. The CDR3 totals 17 residues. CDR1 and CDR2 from the germline V gene are KGHDR and SFDVKD. V was clipped by 4 bases and J by 2 bases; unmatched bases: 5. The CDR3 DNA reads as TGTGCCACCAGTGAACTCGGGACTAGCGGTAACACCGGGGAGCTGTTTTTT. The encoded protein is CATSELGTSGNTGELFF.

This clone was seen at least ten times. As DNA, the CDR3 is TGTGCCAGCAGCTTGGACAGGATCTATGGCTACACCTTC. This gives the protein CASSLDRIYGYTF. The J gene is TRBJ1-2, the V gene TRBV5-4; D possibly corresponds to TRBD1 (5 bases). Germline-derived CDR1 and CDR2 are SGHNT and YYREEE (reference sequence). V gave up 0 bases and J gave up 4 bases, with 7 bases separating them. The CDR3 extends over 13 amino acids.

This clone has ten or more counts. The rearrangement joins TRBV11-2 to TRBJ2-7; 10 nucleotides line up with TRBD2. Germline CDR1 and CDR2: SGHAT and FQNNGV. V gave up 3 bases and J gave up 0 bases; unmatched junction bases: 2. This CDR3 contains 15 residues. The CDR3 sequence is CASSFGLADSYEQYF. For the CDR3, the DNA is TGTGCCAGCAGCTTTGGACTAGCGGACTCCTACGAGCAGTACTTC. The full variable domain, in which reference TRBV11-2 and TRBJ2-7 provide the parts outside the CDR3, is EAGVAQSPRYKIIEKRQSVAFWCNPISGHATLYWYQQILGQGPKLLIQFQNNGVVDDSQLPKDRFSAERLKGVDSTLKIQPAKLEDSAVYLCASSFGLADSYEQYFGPGTRLTVT.

The chain links TRBV27 to TRBJ1-2; TRBD1 is a possible D gene (6 bases). The CDR3 contains 14 residues. Germline CDR1 is MNHEY and CDR2 is SMNVEV (reference sequence). V was shortened by 7 bases and J by 3 bases, with 15 bases between the two germline ends. CDR3 residues: CASIFLDRYYGYTF. CDR3 in DNA: TGTGCCAGCATTTTTCTCGACAGGTACTATGGCTACACCTTC.

This clone is medium-sized in the sample. V gene TRBV28 combines with J gene TRBJ2-1; 13 nucleotides agree with TRBD2. J lost 6 bases, V lost 7 bases, and 9 bases had no gene match. Looked up from germline, CDR1 is MDHEN and CDR2 is SYDVKM. CDR3 length: 16 residues. The CDR3, as DNA: TGTGCCAGCACCATAATACTAGCGGGAGGGGTCAATGAGCAGTTCTTC. It specifies CASTIILAGGVNEQFF. The entire variable domain, with the rest obtained from reference TRBV28 and TRBJ2-1, is as follows: DVKVTQSSRYLVKRTGEKVFLECVQDMDHENMFWYRQDPGLGLRLIYFSYDVKMKEKGDIPEGYSVSREKKERFSLILESASTNQTSMYLCASTIILAGGVNEQFFGPGTRLTVL.

This clone was detected ten times or more. The V call is TRBV9, the J call TRBJ1-3; no clear D. V was clipped by 0 bases and J by 2 bases, with 6 bases between them. The CDR3 is made up of 14 amino acids. Germline V gene sequence: CDR1 SGDLS, CDR2 YYNGEE. The CDR3 DNA sequence: TGTGCCAGCAGCGTAGGCGCAGCTGGAAACACCATATATTTT. Encoded protein: CASSVGAAGNTIYF.

The gene calls are TRBV6-1 and TRBJ2-7; 7 nucleotides agree with TRBD1. In germline, CDR1 is MNHNS, CDR2 SASEGT. The CDR3 has 16 residues. V was clipped by 4 bases and J by 4 bases; unmatched bases: 13. Here the CDR3 reads CASSVIGQDRIYEQYF. In DNA, the CDR3 is TGTGCCAGCAGTGTCATCGGACAGGACCGGATTTACGAGCAGTACTTC.

Comments on this clone: Because it lacks the conserved phenylalanine or tryptophan at the end, this CDR3 is likely a read error. The DNA is omitted, as the CDR3 cannot be located on it reliably, and the CDR3 follows TCRdb's listing. The chain joins TRBV6-2 or TRBV6-3 to TRBJ2-7. The CDR3 totals 8 residues, both ends included. The germline CDR1 and CDR2 sequences are MNHEY and SVGEGT. The chain's CDR3 is CASSYGGA.

Ten or more counts support this clone. This sequence may be a read error, since a much larger clone differs from it by one base. Since the CDR3 does not end with the conserved phenylalanine or tryptophan, this likely comes from a read error. J is TRBJ1-1 and V is TRBV6-1; TRBD1 is a possible D gene (5 bases). The length of the CDR3 is 15 residues. CDR1 and CDR2 from the germline V gene are MNHNS and SASEGT. The V end was cut by 6 bases, the J end by 3 bases, with 17 bases between. The CDR3: CASRRKWDGYTEAFS. CDR3 sequence (DNA): TGTGCCAGCAGGCGGAAGTGGGACGGATACACTGAAGCTTTCTCT.

Remarks on this clone: An end of the junction differs from the germline gene, which may be a read error. V gene TRBV20-1 combines with J gene TRBJ1-1; a weak D match, TRBD1 (6 bases). The CDR3 is 12 residues long. CDR1 is DFQATT, CDR2 SNEGSKA, per germline (reference sequence). CDR3 loop: CSARNWDTETFF. In nucleotides, the CDR3 is TGCAGTGCTAGAAATTGGGACACTGAAACTTTCTTT.

This clone was seen repeatedly, ten times or more. The rearrangement uses TRBV20-1 and TRBJ1-5; a possible D gene is TRBD1 (6 bases). Germline values: CDR1 DFQATT, CDR2 SNEGSKA (reference sequence). CDR3 length equals 15 residues. V was clipped by 6 bases and J by 3 bases, with 18 bases between them. CDR3 nucleotide sequence: TGCAGTGCCAGATTTAGGGGGGGGGTCAATCAGCCCCAGCATTTT. The encoded protein is CSARFRGGVNQPQHF.

This clone was seen many times. The chain employs TRBV20-1 and TRBJ2-1; 7 bases fit TRBD2. V shed 1 base and J 9 bases; nucleotides not matched to a gene: 9. Germline assignment: CDR1 DFQATT and CDR2 SNEGSKA (reference sequence). The CDR3 loop spans 14 amino acids. DNA for the CDR3: TGCAGTGCTAGAGGGACGGGGGGTCTCATTGAGCAGTTCTTC. Protein: CSARGTGGLIEQFF.

This clone was recorded at least ten times. V is TRBV3-1 and J is TRBJ1-2; D unclear. V lost 0 bases, J lost 8 bases, and 13 bases lay in between. The germline V gene has CDR1 LGHDT and CDR2 YNNKEL (reference sequence). CDR3 length: 14 amino acids. The CDR3 here is CASSQDLLPGGYTF. The CDR3 DNA follows: TGTGCCAGCAGCCAAGACCTCCTACCGGGGGGCTACACCTTC.